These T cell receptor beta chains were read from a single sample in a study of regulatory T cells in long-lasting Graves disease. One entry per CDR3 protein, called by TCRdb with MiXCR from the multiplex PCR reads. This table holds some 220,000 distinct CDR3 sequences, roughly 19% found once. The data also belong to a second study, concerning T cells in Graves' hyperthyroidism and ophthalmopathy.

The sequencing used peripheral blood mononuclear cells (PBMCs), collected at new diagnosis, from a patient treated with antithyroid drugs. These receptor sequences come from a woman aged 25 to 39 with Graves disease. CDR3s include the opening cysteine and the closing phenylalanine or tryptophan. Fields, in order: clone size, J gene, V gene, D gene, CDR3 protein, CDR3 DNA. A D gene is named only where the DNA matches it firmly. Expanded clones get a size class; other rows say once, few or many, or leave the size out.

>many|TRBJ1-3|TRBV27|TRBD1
CASSARQGGSGNTIYF
TGTGCCAGCAGTGCCCGACAGGGGGGAAGTGGAAACACCATATATTTT
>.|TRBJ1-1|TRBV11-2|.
CASSLPGVVTEAFF
TGTGCCAGCAGCTTACCGGGAGTGGTCACTGAAGCTTTCTTT
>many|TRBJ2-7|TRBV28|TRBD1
CASSLRGTGSYEQYF
TGTGCCAGCAGTTTAAGGGGGACAGGCTCTTACGAGCAGTACTTC
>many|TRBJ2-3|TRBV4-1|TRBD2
CACSPAGEGVTQYF
TGCGCCTGCAGCCCAGCGGGGGAAGGTGTTACGCAGTATTTT
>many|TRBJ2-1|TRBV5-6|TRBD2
CASSPFAGGPINEQFF
TGTGCCAGCAGCCCTTTCGCGGGAGGCCCTATCAATGAGCAGTTCTTC
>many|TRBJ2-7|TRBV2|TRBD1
CASRGTAIEQYF
TGTGCCAGCCGAGGGACAGCCATCGAGCAGTACTTC
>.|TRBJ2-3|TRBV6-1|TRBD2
CASTEREVTDTQYF
TGTGCCAGCACGGAGCGGGAGGTCACAGATACGCAGTATTTT
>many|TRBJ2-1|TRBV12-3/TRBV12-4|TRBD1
CASSPGQISYNEQFF
TGTGCCAGCAGCCCGGGACAGATCTCCTACAATGAGCAGTTCTTC
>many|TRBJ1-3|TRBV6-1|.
CASTTLTGNTIYF
TGTGCCAGCACAACACTCACGGGAAACACCATATATTTT
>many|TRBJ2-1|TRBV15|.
CATSAGYTEQFF
TGTGCCACCAGCGCGGGTTATACTGAGCAGTTCTTC
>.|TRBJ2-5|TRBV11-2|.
CASSLSREETQYF
TGTGCCAGCAGCTTAAGTAGGGAGGAGACCCAGTACTTC